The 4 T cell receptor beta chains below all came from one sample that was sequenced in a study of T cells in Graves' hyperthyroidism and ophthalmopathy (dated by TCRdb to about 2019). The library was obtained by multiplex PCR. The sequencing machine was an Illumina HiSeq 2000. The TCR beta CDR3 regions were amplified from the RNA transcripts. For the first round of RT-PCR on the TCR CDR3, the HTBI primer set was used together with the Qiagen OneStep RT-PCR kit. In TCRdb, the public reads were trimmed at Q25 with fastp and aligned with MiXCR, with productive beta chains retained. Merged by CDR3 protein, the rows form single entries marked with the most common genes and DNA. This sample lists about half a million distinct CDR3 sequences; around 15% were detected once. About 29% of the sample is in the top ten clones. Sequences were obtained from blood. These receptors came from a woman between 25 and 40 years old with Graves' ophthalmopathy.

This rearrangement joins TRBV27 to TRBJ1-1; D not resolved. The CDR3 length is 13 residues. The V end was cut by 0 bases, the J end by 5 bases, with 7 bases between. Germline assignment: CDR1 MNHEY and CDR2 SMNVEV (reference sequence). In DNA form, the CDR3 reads TGTGCCAGCAGTTTATCTTGGGCAACTGAAGCTTTCTTT. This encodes CASSLSWATEAFF.

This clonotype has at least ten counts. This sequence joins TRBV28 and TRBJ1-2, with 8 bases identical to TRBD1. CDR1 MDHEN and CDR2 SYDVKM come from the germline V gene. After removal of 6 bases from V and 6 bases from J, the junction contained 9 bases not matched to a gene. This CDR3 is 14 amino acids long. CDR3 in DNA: TGTGCCAGCAGGAGACAGGGGCCGCTAGATGGCTACACCTTC. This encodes CASRRQGPLDGYTF.

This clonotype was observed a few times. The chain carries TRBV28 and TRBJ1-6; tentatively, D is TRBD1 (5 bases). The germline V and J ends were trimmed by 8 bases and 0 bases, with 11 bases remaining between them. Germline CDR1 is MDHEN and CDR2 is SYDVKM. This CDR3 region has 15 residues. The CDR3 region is CASRRGSSYNSPLHF. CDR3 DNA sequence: TGTGCCAGCCGTAGGGGTAGCTCCTATAATTCACCCCTCCACTTT.

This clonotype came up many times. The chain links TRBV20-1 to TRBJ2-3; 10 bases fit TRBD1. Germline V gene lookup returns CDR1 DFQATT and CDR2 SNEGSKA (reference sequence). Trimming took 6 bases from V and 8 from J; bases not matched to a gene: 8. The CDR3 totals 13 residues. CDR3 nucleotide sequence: TGCAGTGCCGGGGACAGGGGAGGAAGTACGCAGTATTTT. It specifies CSAGDRGGSTQYF.